What follows is one T cell receptor (beta chain) and its context. CDR3 length equals 14 residues. Trimming removed 5 bases from V and 2 bases from J; junction bases left unmatched: 6. From germline, CDR1 is SGHTA and CDR2 FQGNSA. The data belong to a study of cytomegalovirus exposure and HLA in healthy donors. About the study: For the roughly 400 genotyped donors, about 79% fell within the Caucasian-associated ancestry cluster.

It was with 60 Vbeta and 13 Jbeta primers that the PCR ran. Only in-frame clones appear in the TCRdb table, and some are missing; sequencing was by immunoSEQ multiplex PCR. The sample table includes 65,000 to 80,000 clones. The TCR comes from a man younger than 45 in good health and CMV-seronegative. Sequencing used PBMCs. The chain uses TRBV7-2 and TRBJ2-7; 7 positions agree with TRBD2. As DNA, the CDR3 is TGTGCCAGCAGCCGCGGACTAGAACCCTACGAGCAGTACTTC. Its protein is CASSRGLEPYEQYF.